The text below deals with one T cell receptor (beta chain). Trimming left V 1 base short and J 4 bases short, with 7 bases between. Germline values: CDR1 SGHVS, CDR2 FQNEAQ. This CDR3 spans 13 amino acids. Authors' data handling: Estimation of nucleated cell counts was performed using reference gene primer amplification. The repertoire was sequenced with immunoSEQ multiplex PCR; TCRdb's copy has only in-frame clones and lacks some. V, J and clone size are those of that table, while D and trimming were read from the DNA. The table shows approximately 470,000 clones, with approximately 85% occurring only once. The data originate from a study of blood T cell repertoires in COVID-19. The wider study: Samples taken during acute and convalescent COVID-19 were collected in the United States, Italy and Spain. The analysed material was cDNA or gDNA that came from T cells, B-cell-depleted T cells, or PBMCs.

The chain has TRBV7-8 and TRBJ1-2, with D possibly being TRBD1 (5 bases). The sample comprised peripheral blood. The clonotype was recovered from a human donor in a cohort sampled during active COVID-19. The CDR3 DNA sequence: TGTGCCAGCAGCTTAGGGACAAGCTATGGCTACACCTTC. Translation gives CASSLGTSYGYTF.